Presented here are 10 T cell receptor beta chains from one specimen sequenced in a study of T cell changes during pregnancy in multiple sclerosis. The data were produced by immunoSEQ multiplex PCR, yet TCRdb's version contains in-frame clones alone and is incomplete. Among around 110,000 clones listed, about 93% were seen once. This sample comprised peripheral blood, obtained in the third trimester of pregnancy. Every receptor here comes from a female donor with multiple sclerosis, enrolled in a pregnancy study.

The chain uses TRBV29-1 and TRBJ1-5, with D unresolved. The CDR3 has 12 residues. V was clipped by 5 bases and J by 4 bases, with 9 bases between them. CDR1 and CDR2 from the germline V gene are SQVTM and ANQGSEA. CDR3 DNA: TGCAGCGTTCGCGCGGAAAATCAGCCCCAGCATTTT. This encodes CSVRAENQPQHF.

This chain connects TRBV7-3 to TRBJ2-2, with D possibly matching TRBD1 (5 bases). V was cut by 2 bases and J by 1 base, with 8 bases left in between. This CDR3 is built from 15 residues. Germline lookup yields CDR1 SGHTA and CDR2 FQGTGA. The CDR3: CASSLGQGNTGELFF. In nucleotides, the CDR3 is TGTGCCAGCAGCTTAGGGCAGGGGAACACCGGGGAGCTGTTTTTT.

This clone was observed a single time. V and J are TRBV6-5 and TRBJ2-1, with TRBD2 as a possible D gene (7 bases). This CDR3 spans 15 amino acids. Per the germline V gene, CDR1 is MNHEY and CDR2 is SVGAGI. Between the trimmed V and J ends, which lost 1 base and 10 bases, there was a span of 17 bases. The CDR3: CASSYWGGLVREQFF. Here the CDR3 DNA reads TGTGCCAGCAGTTACTGGGGGGGCCTGGTGCGGGAGCAGTTCTTC.

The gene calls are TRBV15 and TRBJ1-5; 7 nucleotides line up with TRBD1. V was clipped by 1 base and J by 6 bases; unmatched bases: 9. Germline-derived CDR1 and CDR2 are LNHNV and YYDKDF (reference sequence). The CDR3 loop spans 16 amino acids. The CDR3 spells CATSRGDRDGSQPQHF. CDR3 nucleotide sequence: TGTGCCACCAGCAGAGGCGACAGGGATGGGAGTCAGCCCCAGCATTTT.

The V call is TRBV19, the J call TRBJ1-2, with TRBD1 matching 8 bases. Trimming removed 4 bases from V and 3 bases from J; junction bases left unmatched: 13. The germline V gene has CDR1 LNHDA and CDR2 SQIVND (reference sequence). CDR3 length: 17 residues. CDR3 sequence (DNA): TGTGCCAGTAGTACCCCAAGGACAGGGAGAGAGGACTATGGCTACACCTTC. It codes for CASSTPRTGREDYGYTF.

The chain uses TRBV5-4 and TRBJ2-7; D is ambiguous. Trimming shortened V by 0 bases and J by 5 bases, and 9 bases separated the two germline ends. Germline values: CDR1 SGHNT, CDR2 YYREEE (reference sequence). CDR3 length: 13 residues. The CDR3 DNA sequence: TGTGCCAGCAGCTTGGCCCTGGGCAACGAGCAGTACTTC. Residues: CASSLALGNEQYF.

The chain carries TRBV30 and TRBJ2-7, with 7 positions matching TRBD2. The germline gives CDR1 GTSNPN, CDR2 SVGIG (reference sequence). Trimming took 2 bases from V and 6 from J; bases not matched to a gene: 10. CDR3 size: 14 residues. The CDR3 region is CAWSPGLGALEQYF. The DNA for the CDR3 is TGTGCCTGGAGTCCTGGACTAGGGGCCCTCGAGCAGTACTTC.

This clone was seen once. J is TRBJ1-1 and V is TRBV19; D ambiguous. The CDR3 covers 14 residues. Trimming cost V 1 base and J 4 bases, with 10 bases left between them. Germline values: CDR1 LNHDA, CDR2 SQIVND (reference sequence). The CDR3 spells CASSIVARGTEAFF. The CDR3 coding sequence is TGTGCCAGTAGTATAGTCGCCCGGGGCACTGAAGCTTTCTTT.

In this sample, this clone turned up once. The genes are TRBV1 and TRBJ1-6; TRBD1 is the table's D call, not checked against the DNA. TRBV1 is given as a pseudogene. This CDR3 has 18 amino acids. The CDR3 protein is CTSSQDRVGGFYNSPLHF. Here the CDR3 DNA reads TGCACCAGCAGCCAGGACAGGGTGGGGGGGTTTTATAATTCACCCCTCCACTTT.

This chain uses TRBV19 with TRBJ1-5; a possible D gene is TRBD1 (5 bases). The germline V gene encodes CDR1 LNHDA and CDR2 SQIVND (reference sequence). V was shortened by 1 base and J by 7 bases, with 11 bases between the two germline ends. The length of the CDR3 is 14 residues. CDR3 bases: TGTGCCAGTAGTATAGGGGGCGAAGTACAGCCCCAGCATTTT. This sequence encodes CASSIGGEVQPQHF. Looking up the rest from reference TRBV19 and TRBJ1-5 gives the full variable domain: DGGITQSPKYLFRKEGQNVTLSCEQNLNHDAMYWYRQDPGQGLRLIYYSQIVNDFQKGDIAEGYSVSREKKESFPLTVTSAQKNPTAFYLCASSIGGEVQPQHFGDGTRLSIL.